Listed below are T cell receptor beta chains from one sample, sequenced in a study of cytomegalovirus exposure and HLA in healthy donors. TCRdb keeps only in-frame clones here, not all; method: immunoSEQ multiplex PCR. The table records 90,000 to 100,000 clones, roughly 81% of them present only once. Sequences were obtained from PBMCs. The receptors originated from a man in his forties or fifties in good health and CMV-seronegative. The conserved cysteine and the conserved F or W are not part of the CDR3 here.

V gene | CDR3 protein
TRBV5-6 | ASSLFSGSTGELF
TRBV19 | ASTRDRGMADTQY
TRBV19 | ASSMGGTGSPQY
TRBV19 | ASSIVSGVTGELF
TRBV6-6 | ASSLQNWGYT
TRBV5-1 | ASSGQGSYNEQF
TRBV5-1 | ASSSSLGTNEKLF
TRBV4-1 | ASSQDQRGTYEQY
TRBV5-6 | ASSLVTGMNTEAF
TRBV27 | ASSWGGPTYEQY
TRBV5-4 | ASSLEGQGGTAEQY
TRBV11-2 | ASSSLKEWRSYGYT
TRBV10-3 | AIKSSGNTIY
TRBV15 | ATSREGQGAREQY
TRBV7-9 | ASSETGGNEQF
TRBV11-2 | ASSLDRNTIY
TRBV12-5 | ASGTGNQPQH
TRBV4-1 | ASSHSSRDRGGETQY
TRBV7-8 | ASSLGGARTGELF
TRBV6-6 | ASRPTGGHRAF
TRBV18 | ASSPWDSEAF
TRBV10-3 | AISRGTSTAYEQY
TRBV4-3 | ASSQEAQINSPLH
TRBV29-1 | SVRQKLLNTEAF
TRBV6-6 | ASSYSEGGPGYT
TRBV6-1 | ASKKEQGRAYEQY
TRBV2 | ASSGMTGTDTQY
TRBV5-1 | ASAYRSGGWHEQF
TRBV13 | ASTLYRGLYNEQF
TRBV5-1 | ASSFGGNSYNEQF
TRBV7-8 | ASSSRQSTSYEQY
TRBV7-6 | ASSLSVRGPYEQY
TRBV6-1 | ASTRTLAGDTEAF
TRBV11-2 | ASSLEGFTYEQY
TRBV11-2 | ASTLRGFGGELF
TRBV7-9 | ASSSLGFTGELF
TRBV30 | ASQGDSGANVLT
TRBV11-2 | ASSIDRGRSYEQY
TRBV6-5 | ASSYNLAGSTDTQY
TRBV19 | ASSMTGHKVGEQY
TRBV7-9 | ATTSITDTQY
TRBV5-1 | ASSYGTSQETQY
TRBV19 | ASSTFVANYGYT
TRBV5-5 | DSSLTRGSNQPQH
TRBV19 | ASKGTSGAF
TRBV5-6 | ASSLGSGGHSPLH
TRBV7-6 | ASSFEAEAF
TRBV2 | ASSEASGGGETQY
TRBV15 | ATSREGMRGALSTDTQY
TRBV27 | ASSFSESYGYT